The present T cell receptor (beta chain) was sequenced within a study of cytomegalovirus exposure and HLA in healthy donors (dated 2017 in TCRdb). Background for the entire study: An earlier analysis of some 620 of the donors reported 276 Gb of sequence data and 117 million unique TCR beta sequences obtained from about 170 million T cells. A later genetic analysis took genome-wide SNP genotypes for about 65% of the 666 donors and used that subset as a discovery cohort. On average, approximately 250,000 unique TCR beta nucleotide sequences were sequenced per donor among some 420 genotyped donors of the cohort, with around 19% of those sequences being non-productive. All discovery cohort repertoires had been generated using a single sequencing platform. About 300 gigabases of sequencing data and 70 million to 100 million unique TCR sequences were included in an early release covering roughly 700 HLA-typed donors. Donor age, sex, ethnicity and CMV serostatus were compiled alongside the repertoire data. In an earlier analysis of 500 to 650 of the donors, high-throughput TCR beta sequencing was used to judge whether each TCR beta V gene segment behaved as functional or pseudogenic. A handful of DR-DQ haplotypes were handled as single units for association and clustering because linkage in the cohort was strong. The study profiled the T cell repertoires of 666 subjects by immunosequencing and related them to cytomegalovirus serostatus. A later analysis re-analyzed previously published TCR beta repertoires from roughly 690 donors and added high-resolution HLA genotyping to study TCR occurrence patterns. In the later analysis, no new phenotypic data were used to find candidate immune exposures; instead, reliance was placed on TCR beta sequences and their occurrence across donors. Of the 398 genotyped donors, approximately 83% fell in the genetic ancestry cluster associated with self-reported Caucasian donors. The study aimed to test whether signatures of past pathogen exposure could be identified by cataloging public T cell receptors. Along with the approximately 600-subject first cohort, a separate validation cohort of some 130 different subjects was used. The number of typed donors differed by locus: roughly 629-640 for A, B, C, DRB1 and DQB1; approximately 520 for DQA1; 606 for DPA1; and roughly 450 for DPB1. Both class I and class II loci were covered by HLA typing, at four-digit resolution. To predict cytomegalovirus infection status, the study brought together high-throughput TCR immunosequencing, statistical association of individual TCRs with disease status, and machine learning.

Relative to germline, V is missing 6 bases and J is missing 0 bases, with 9 bases of the junction outside any gene match. The germline V gene provides CDR1 KGHSH and CDR2 LQKENI. From the cysteine through the phenylalanine, the CDR3 covers 17 amino acids. Only the CDR3 part of the read is kept: 51 bases, read in frame from the first base. This clone was seen more than once but under ten times. The antigen it binds to is not known. No much larger clone exists at a distance of one base, and base qualities are not known. Findings and caveats that apply to the study as a whole: HLA typing was unavailable for some donors at each locus, so association tests used only the typed subset. V-gene and J-gene trimming of TCR beta chains was associated with a missense DCLRE1C variant in a later genetic analysis, and the association was replicated in an independent cohort. Most CMV-associated TCR beta chains appeared to be HLA-restricted in a later analysis, and the HLA associations seemed to be driven largely by CMV exposure. Some IMGT-functional V segments, including TRBV6-2 and TRBV6-3, could not be distinguished by the 87-base-pair reads and were therefore excluded. When HLA alleles, especially DR and DQ, strongly co-occurred, TCR associations were difficult to assign to individual alleles. A further reported finding was that TCR beta sequences accurately predicted the HLA-A and HLA-B alleles for most subjects in the first cohort. The only immune exposure information available for the cohort was CMV serostatus. The sequencing pipeline was judged likely to have produced a cluster of highly shared sequence variants as a technical artifact. In a later analysis, the rate of TCR association differed among HLA loci, with DRB1 alleles having the most associated TCRs and HLA-C alleles having the fewest. An earlier analysis of some 590 of the donors showed that most TCR beta V segments appeared in productive rearrangements either about 87% or about 30% of the time, which broadly matched IMGT annotations. Roughly uniform sequencing depth across donors was assumed in presence/absence analyses, although this assumption may not hold. Approximately 16 rarely observed V segments, including chromosome 9 orphons, were excluded from the earlier analysis of 550 to 700 of the donors because counts were too low. A few of the identified cytomegalovirus-associated TCR beta chains were confirmed in vitro to be specific for cytomegalovirus antigens. It was suggested by the authors that the approach could potentially be generalized to other disease states and immunological phenotypes. A later analysis reported that several top co-occurrence clusters appeared linked to parvovirus B19, influenza, CMV and Epstein-Barr virus. Most TCR sequences were observed very rarely across donors, whereas some public TCRs were present in many individuals. In the study, about 150 TCR beta chains were listed as associated with cytomegalovirus. A later analysis found that HLA-associated TCR beta chains were more clonally expanded and had lower generation probabilities than equally common non-associated chains. In both the original and validation cohorts, the classifier was reported to diagnose cytomegalovirus status with high specificity and sensitivity. Correlated functional status among segregating V segments might be attributable to linkage disequilibrium, but an unknown experimental factor could not be ruled out. This cohort had only TCR beta chains sequenced, and the lack of alpha or paired-chain data limited which features could be detected. Compared with the roughly 720-donor mean, donors in an Asian-associated ancestry cluster had fewer N-insertions in productive TCRs, according to a later genetic analysis. A later analysis associated 15,000 to 20,000 TCR beta sequences with specific HLA alleles at a false discovery rate of 0.05.

The cohort consisted of 600 to 750 healthy bone marrow donors. All cohort members were sampled while nominally healthy, although unrecorded immune exposures were likely present. The donor was CMV seronegative and was included in the group of 352 seronegative cohort members. A peripheral blood sample was collected from each donor, and TCR beta sequencing was performed on peripheral blood mononuclear cells. The Qiagen DNeasy Blood Extraction Kit was used to extract genomic DNA from the blood cell samples. The protocol used for the library was the immunoSEQ multiplex PCR assay. For the multiplex PCR, a mixture combining 60 forward primers for TCR Vbeta segments and 13 reverse primers for TCR Jbeta segments was used. The CDR3 region of rearranged TCR beta genes was amplified from genomic DNA by a multiplex PCR assay. On the Illumina HiSeq System, the amplified TCR beta libraries were sequenced as 87-base-pair reads. Per the source publication's procedure: A later analysis counted around 72 million unique TCR beta chains across the 500 to 850 repertoires, and some 11 million of these chains were shared by at least two donors. Raw reads were error-corrected and collapsed into unique sequences by a nearest-neighbor algorithm in which closely related sequences were merged to remove PCR and sequencing errors. V, D and J gene segments were assigned by aligning CDR3 sequences to IMGT reference sequences. For a sequence to be retained, at least a six-nucleotide match to both a V gene segment and a J gene segment was required. Rearrangements were called productive when the CDR3 lacked stop codons and stayed in frame with V and J; all others were non-productive. Following IMGT convention, CDR3 was defined as the stretch from the second conserved V-encoded cysteine to the conserved J-encoded phenylalanine. The earlier analysis of about 610 of the donors excluded sequences that lacked an unambiguous match to a single V gene segment. An earlier analysis of 500 to 600 of the donors classified V segments as functional when productive rearrangements were above 56.7% and as segregating when the standard deviation between donors was above 5%. To diagnose cytomegalovirus status from the catalog of TCR beta chain sequences, a statistical classification framework was built. In a later analysis, TCR nucleotide sequences were compared against IMGT/GENE-DB human TR gene sequences so that V and J genes could be assigned. In a later analysis, CDR3 sequences and most-parsimonious VDJ recombination scenarios were assigned using the TCRdist pipeline. In a later analysis, each TCR beta chain was defined by its CDR3 amino acid sequence together with its V-gene family, and reads lacking a unique V-gene family were excluded. A later analysis removed 450 to 600 highly shared, low-generation-probability nucleotide sequences to deal with suspected cross-contamination and a sequencing artifact. For each public chain, a later analysis derived a clonal expansion index from normalized ranks of inferred template counts within each repertoire. In a later analysis, generation probabilities were computed with a VDJ recombination model fitted to out-of-frame rearrangements, and the resulting probabilities were checked against IGoR. A later analysis scored TCR-TCR, TCR-HLA and TCR-CMV co-occurrence with hypergeometric tests, applying a repertoire-size bias correction to TCR pairs. A later analysis estimated false discovery rates by permuting HLA or CMV assignments 20 times. A later analysis grouped co-occurring TCRs with DBSCAN, adding TCRdist sequence similarity when clustering within HLA-allele-positive subsets. For co-occurrence clustering, repertoires with fewer than 30,000 or more than 120,000 public chains were excluded, along with about five repertoires with anomalous nucleotide sharing. Held by TCRdb, this immuneACCESS table contains in-frame sequences only and omits some clones. Under half of the omission traces to an unresolved V gene where checked; the cause of the rest is unknown. For V, J and clone size, that table is used; D and trimming come from the DNA. In this sample the table shows some 150,000 clones, roughly 9.8% of which occur a single time. Together, the top ten hold 1.8% of the sample.

This TCR derives from a man aged 45-65 years in good health and CMV-seronegative. Sample: PBMCs. The chain employs TRBV18 and TRBJ1-3; TRBD1 agrees with 9 junctional bases. The encoded CDR3 is CASSRDRVAVSGNTIYF. The DNA is as follows: TGTGCCAGCTCCCGGGACAGGGTAGCAGTCTCTGGAAACACCATATATTTT. The reference TRBV18 and TRBJ1-3 proteins fill in what lies around the CDR3, so the full variable domain reads NAGVMQNPRHLVRRRGQEARLRCSPMKGHSHVYWYRQLPEEGLKFMVYLQKENIIDESGMPKERFSAEFPKEGPSILRIQQVVRGDSAAYFCASSRDRVAVSGNTIYFGEGSWLTVV.